One sample yielded the 6 T cell receptor beta chains listed below, sequenced in a study of blood T cell repertoires in COVID-19. TCRdb keeps only in-frame clones here, not all; method: immunoSEQ multiplex PCR. Of fewer than 300,000 clones in the sample, around 82% were seen once. The sample taken for sequencing was peripheral blood. Receptors originate from a woman aged 18 to 35 with acute or convalescent COVID-19.

Only a few counts were recorded for this clone. The V and J genes are TRBV6-1 and TRBJ2-5, with 8 bases that match TRBD1. Trimming took 5 bases from V and 2 from J; bases not matched to a gene: 4. The CDR3 totals 14 residues. CDR1 is MNHNS, CDR2 SASEGT, per germline. This CDR3 reads CASSQGARQETQYF. DNA of the CDR3: TGTGCCAGCAGTCAGGGGGCGCGGCAAGAGACCCAGTACTTC.

This clone has more than one count but fewer than ten. The J gene is TRBJ1-5, the V gene TRBV6-5; TRBD1 matches 10 bases. The CDR3 runs 14 residues. J was trimmed by 4 bases and V by 6 bases; bases with no gene match: 3. Germline values: CDR1 MNHEY, CDR2 SVGAGI. The CDR3 nucleotides are TGTGCCAGCAGAGGGGACAGGGGAAATCAGCCCCAGCATTTT. This encodes CASRGDRGNQPQHF.

The CDR3 is CASSSAGSGNTEAFF. The CDR3 DNA reads TGTGCCAGCAGTAGTGCGGGAAGTGGAAACACTGAAGCTTTCTTT. V gene TRBV6-5 combines with J gene TRBJ1-1, with no clear D. Deletions cut 5 bases from V and 2 bases from J, with 15 bases between. The CDR3 spans 15 residues. Germline-derived CDR1 and CDR2 are MNHEY and SVGAGI.

The gene calls are TRBV9 and TRBJ2-1; 9 bases are a match to TRBD2. The CDR3 length is 16 residues. V was clipped by 0 bases and J by 3 bases; unmatched bases: 4. Per germline, CDR1 SGDLS and CDR2 YYNGEE. CDR3: CASSVGLAGNYNEQFF. The CDR3 bases are TGTGCCAGCAGCGTAGGCCTAGCGGGAAACTACAATGAGCAGTTCTTC.

This clone was seen a handful of times. The V call is TRBV5-4, the J call TRBJ2-7, with TRBD2 as a possible D gene (6 bases). The CDR3 length is 14 residues. From germline, CDR1 is SGHNT and CDR2 YYREEE (reference sequence). V shed 6 bases and J shed 5 bases, with 18 bases lying between them. Here the CDR3 DNA reads TGTGCCAGCAACCTAGAGGGGAGGTCCCACGAGCAGTACTTC. Protein: CASNLEGRSHEQYF.

The chain carries TRBV9 and TRBJ1-5, with no clear D. CDR3 length: 15 amino acids. Deletions cut 4 bases from V and 0 bases from J, with 11 bases between. Germline CDR1 and CDR2: SGDLS and YYNGEE. The CDR3 loop is CASSSGGHSNQPQHF. The CDR3 coding sequence is TGTGCCAGCAGCTCTGGCGGCCATAGCAATCAGCCCCAGCATTTT. Full variable domain (missing parts from reference TRBV9 and TRBJ1-5): DSGVTQTPKHLITATGQRVTLRCSPRSGDLSVYWYQQSLDQGLQFLIQYYNGEERAKGNILERFSAQQFPDLHSELNLSSLELGDSALYFCASSSGGHSNQPQHFGDGTRLSIL.